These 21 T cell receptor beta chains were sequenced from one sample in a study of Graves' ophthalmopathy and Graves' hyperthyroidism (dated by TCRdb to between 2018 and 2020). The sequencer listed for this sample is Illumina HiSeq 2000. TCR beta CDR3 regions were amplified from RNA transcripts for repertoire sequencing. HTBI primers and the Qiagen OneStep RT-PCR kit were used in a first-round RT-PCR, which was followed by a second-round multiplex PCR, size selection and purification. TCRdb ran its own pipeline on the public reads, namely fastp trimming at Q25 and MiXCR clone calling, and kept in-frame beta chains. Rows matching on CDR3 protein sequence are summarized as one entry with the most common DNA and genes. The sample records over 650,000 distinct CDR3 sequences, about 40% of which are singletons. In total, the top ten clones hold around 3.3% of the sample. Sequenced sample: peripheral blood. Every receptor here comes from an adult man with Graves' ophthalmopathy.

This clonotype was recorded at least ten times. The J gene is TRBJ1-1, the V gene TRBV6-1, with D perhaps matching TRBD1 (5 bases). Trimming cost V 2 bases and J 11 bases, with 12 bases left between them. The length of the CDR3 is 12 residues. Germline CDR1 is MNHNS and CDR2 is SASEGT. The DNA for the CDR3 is TGTGCCAGCAGTGAATCGACAGACCGTGCTTTCTTT. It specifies CASSESTDRAFF.

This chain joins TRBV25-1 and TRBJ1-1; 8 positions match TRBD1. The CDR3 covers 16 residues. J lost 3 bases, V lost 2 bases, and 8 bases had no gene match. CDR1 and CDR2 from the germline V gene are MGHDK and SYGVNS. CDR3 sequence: CASSEDRGSFYTEAFF. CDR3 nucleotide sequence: TGTGCCAGCAGTGAAGACAGGGGCTCGTTTTACACTGAAGCTTTCTTT.

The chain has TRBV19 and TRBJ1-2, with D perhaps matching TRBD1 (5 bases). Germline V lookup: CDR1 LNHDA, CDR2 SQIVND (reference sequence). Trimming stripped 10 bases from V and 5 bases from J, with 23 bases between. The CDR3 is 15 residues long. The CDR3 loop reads CAIKPAGTDFYGYTF. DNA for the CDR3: TGTGCCATAAAGCCAGCCGGGACCGATTTTTATGGCTACACCTTC.

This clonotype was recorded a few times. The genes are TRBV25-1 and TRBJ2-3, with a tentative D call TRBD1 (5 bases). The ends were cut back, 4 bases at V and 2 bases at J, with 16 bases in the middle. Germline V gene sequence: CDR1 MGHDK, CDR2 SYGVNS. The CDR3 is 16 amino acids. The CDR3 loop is CASSGLRQGDTDTQYF. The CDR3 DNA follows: TGTGCCAGCAGTGGACTCAGGCAGGGCGACACAGATACGCAGTATTTT.

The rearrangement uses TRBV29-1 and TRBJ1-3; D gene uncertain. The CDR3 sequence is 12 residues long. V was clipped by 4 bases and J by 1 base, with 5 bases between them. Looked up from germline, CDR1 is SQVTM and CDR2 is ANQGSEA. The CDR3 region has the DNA TGCAGCGTTGCAGCGTCTGGAAACACCATATATTTT. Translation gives CSVAASGNTIYF.

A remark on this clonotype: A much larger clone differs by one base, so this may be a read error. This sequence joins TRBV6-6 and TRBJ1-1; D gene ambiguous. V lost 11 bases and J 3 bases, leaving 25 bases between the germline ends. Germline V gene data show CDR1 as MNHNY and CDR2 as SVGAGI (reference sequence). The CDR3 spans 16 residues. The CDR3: CAGTKNLGGSDTEAFF. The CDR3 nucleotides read TGTGCCGGCACCAAGAACCTTGGTGGTTCTGACACTGAAGCTTTCTTT.

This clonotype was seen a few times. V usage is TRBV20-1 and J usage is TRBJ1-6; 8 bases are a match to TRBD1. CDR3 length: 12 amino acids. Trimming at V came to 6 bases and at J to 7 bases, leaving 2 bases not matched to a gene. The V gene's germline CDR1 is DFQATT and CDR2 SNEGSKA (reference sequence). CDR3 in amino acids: CSARTGNSPLHF. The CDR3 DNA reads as TGCAGTGCCAGGACAGGGAATTCACCCCTCCACTTT.

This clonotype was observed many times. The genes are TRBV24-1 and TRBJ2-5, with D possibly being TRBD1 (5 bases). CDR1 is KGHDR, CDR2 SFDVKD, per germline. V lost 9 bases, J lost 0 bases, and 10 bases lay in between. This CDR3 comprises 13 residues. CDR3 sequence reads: CATAKGNQETQYF. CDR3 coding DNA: TGTGCCACCGCTAAGGGGAACCAAGAGACCCAGTACTTC.

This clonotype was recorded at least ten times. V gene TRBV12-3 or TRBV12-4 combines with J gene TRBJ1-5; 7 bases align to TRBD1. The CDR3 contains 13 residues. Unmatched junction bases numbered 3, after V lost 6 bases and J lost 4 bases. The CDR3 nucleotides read TGTGCCAGCAGACGGGACAGAAATCAGCCCCAGCATTTT. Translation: CASRRDRNQPQHF.

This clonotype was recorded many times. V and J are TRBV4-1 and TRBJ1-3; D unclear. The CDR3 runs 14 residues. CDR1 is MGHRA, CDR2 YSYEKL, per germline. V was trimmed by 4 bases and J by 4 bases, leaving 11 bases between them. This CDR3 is CASSPGVQGNTIYF. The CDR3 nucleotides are TGCGCCAGCAGCCCGGGCGTGCAGGGAAACACCATATATTTT.

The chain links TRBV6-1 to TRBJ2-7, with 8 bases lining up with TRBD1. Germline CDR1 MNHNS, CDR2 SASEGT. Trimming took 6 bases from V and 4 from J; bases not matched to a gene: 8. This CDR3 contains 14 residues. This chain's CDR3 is CASSKGQGGYEQYF. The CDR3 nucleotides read TGTGCCAGCAGCAAAGGACAGGGCGGATACGAGCAGTACTTC.

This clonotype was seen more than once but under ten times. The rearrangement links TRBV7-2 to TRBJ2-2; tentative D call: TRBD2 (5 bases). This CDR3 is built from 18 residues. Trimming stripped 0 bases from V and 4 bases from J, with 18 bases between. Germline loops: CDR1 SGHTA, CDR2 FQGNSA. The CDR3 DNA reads TGTGCCAGCAGCTTAGCGGTCGGCCTAGCCCAGCCCACCGGGGAGCTGTTTTTT. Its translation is CASSLAVGLAQPTGELFF.

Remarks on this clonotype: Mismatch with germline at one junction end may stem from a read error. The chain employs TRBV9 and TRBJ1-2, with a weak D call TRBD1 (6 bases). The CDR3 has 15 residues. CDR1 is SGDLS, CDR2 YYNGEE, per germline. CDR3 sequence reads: CASSPIWGSGDGYTF. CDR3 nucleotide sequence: TGCGCCAGCAGCCCCATCTGGGGGTCAGGGGATGGCTACACCTTC.

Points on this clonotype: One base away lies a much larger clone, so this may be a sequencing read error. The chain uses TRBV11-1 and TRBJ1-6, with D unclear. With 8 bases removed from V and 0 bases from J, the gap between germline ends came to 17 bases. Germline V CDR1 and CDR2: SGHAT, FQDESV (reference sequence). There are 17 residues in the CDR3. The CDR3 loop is CASRPLESSSYNSPLHF. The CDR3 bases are TGTGCCAGCCGCCCCCTCGAAAGTAGCTCCTATAATTCACCCCTCCACTTT.

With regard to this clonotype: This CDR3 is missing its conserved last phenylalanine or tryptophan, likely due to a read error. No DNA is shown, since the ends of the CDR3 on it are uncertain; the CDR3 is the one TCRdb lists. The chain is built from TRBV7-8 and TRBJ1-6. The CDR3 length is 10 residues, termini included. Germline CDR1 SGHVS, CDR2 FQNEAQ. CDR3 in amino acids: CASSLQDPPS.

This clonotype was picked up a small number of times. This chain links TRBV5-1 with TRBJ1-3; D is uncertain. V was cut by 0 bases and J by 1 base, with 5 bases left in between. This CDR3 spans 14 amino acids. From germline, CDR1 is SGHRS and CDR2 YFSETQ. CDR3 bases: TGCGCCAGCAGCTTGGTCCCGTCTGGAAACACCATATATTTT. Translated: CASSLVPSGNTIYF.

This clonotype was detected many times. In DNA, the CDR3 is TGTGCCAGTGGACCGGGACTAGCGGTTTACGAGCAGTACTTC. Residues: CASGPGLAVYEQYF. The gene calls are TRBV19 and TRBJ2-7; 11 positions match TRBD2. V dropped 8 bases and J dropped 4; count of bases not matched to a gene: 7. The CDR3 spans 14 residues. CDR1 is LNHDA, CDR2 SQIVND, per germline (reference sequence).

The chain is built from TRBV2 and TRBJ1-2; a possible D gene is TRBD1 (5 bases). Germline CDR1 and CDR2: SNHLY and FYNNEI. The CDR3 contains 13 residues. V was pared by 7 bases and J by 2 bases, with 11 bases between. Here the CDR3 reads CASKEDTNYGYTF. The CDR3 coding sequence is TGTGCCAGCAAAGAGGACACAAACTATGGCTACACCTTC.

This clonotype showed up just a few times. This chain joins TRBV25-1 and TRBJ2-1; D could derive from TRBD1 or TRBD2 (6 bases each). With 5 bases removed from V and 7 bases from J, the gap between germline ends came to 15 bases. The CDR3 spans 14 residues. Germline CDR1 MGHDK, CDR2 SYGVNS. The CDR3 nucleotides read TGTGCCAGCAGTTTAGGGGGGATGTTGAATGAGCAGTTCTTC. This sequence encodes CASSLGGMLNEQFF.

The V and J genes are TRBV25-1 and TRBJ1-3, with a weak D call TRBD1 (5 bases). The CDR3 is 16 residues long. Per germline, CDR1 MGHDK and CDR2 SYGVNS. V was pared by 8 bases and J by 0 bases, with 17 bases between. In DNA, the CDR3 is TGTGCCAGCTTGTCGGGGGACTATTACTCTGGAAACACCATATATTTT. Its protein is CASLSGDYYSGNTIYF.

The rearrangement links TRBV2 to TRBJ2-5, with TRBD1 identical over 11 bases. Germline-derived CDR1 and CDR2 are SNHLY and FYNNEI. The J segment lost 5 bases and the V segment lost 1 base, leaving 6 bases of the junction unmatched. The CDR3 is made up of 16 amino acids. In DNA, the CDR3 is TGTGCCAGCAGTGAAGGGACAGGGGGCGGTGAGGAGACCCAGTACTTC. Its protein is CASSEGTGGGEETQYF.